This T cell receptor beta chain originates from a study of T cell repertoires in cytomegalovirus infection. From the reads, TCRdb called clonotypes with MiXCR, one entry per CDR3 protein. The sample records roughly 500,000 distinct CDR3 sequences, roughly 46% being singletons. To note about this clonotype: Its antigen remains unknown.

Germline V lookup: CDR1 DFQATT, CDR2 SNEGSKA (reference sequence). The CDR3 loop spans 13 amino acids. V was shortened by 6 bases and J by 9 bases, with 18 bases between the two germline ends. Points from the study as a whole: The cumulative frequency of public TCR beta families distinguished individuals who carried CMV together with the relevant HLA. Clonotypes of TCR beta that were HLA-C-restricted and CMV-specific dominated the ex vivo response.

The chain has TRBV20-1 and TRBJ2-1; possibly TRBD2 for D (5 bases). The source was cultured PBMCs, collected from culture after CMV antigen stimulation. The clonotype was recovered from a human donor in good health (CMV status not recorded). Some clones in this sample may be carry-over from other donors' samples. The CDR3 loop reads CSALFTRFPEQFF. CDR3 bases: TGCAGTGCCCTCTTCACTAGATTTCCTGAGCAGTTCTTC.